This is a list of T cell receptor beta chains from one sample in a study of beta chain features in type 1 diabetes. The protocol was immunoSEQ multiplex PCR, while the TCRdb copy is restricted to in-frame clones and leaves out a portion. The sample carries fewer than 200,000 clones, 13% recorded once. Sequenced sample: central memory CD4+ T cells from blood. The receptors here all came from a woman younger than 30 in good health. Each CDR3 is given with its conserved first and last residue. A D gene is named only where the DNA matches it firmly. Only part of the rows carry a size: once, few, many, or a class if the clone is expanded.

few,TRBJ1-2,TRBD1,TRBV27,13,TGTGCCAGCAGCCGGGACAGGGGTTATGGCTACACCTTC,CASSRDRGYGYTF
-,TRBJ1-5,-,TRBV11-2,14,TGTGCCAGCAGCCTCTCTAATAGCAATCAGCCCCAGCATTTT,CASSLSNSNQPQHF
-,TRBJ1-3,-,TRBV29-1,13,TGCAGCGTTGGGAACAGGGACCGAAACACCATATATTTT,CSVGNRDRNTIYF
-,TRBJ2-4,-,TRBV5-6,13,TGTGCCAGCAGCTTGGACAGTACGAACATTCAGTACTTC,CASSLDSTNIQYF
few,TRBJ2-1,-,TRBV11-1,13,TGTGCCAGCAGCCCTACCCGTAAGGGGGAGCAGTTCTTC,CASSPTRKGEQFF
many,TRBJ1-1,-,TRBV5-6,14,TGTGCCAGCAGCTTGCCGGGTAGGGGCACTGAAGCTTTCTTT,CASSLPGRGTEAFF
-,TRBJ1-3,-,TRBV30,13,TGTGCCTGGAGTGCAGGGGCCGGAAACACCATATATTTT,CAWSAGAGNTIYF
-,TRBJ2-7,TRBD1,TRBV28,15,TGTGCCAGCAGTCTGGGCCGGACAGGGACCAGGGAGCAGTACTTC,CASSLGRTGTREQYF
few,TRBJ2-3,TRBD2,TRBV7-8,17,TGTGCCAGCAGCTTAGCATCTAGCGGGAGGGACACAGATACGCAGTATTTT,CASSLASSGRDTDTQYF
few,TRBJ1-2,TRBD1,TRBV7-2,15,TGTGCCAGCAGTCACAGGACAGGGACTAACTATGGCTACACCTTC,CASSHRTGTNYGYTF
-,TRBJ2-7,-,TRBV28,15,TGTGCCAGCAGCCCTCGGACTCGGGGGATATACGAGCAGTACTTC,CASSPRTRGIYEQYF
few,TRBJ2-2,TRBD1,TRBV4-3,18,TGCGCCAGCAGCCAAGAACCGACAGGGATCATACGTGTCGGGGAGCTGTTTTTT,CASSQEPTGIIRVGELFF
-,TRBJ1-2,-,TRBV20-1,11,TGCAGTGTTCACAGTAACTATGGCTACACCTTC,CSVHSNYGYTF
-,TRBJ2-3,-,TRBV6-1,14,TGTGCCATCAGTGAGAAGGCAGGGGCAGATACGCAGTATTTT,CAISEKAGADTQYF
few,TRBJ1-2,-,TRBV7-7,12,TGTGCTAGCAGGAGGGGGACCTATGGCTACACCTTC,CASRRGTYGYTF
-,TRBJ2-2,-,TRBV2,14,TGTGCCAGCCTGGGGCAGTTTAACACCGGGGAGCTGTTTTTT,CASLGQFNTGELFF
-,TRBJ1-1,-,TRBV29-1,13,TGCAGCGTCTTTAACAGGGCAGGCGCTGAAGCTTTCTTT,CSVFNRAGAEAFF
-,TRBJ2-2,-,TRBV18,14,TGTGCCAGCTCACCCTTACCTGAGGCCGGGGAGCTGTTTTTT,CASSPLPEAGELFF
few,TRBJ2-1,-,TRBV5-4,14,TGTGCCAGCAGCTCACCGGGAGCGGACAATGAGCAGTTCTTC,CASSSPGADNEQFF
-,TRBJ2-5,-,TRBV14,12,TGTGCCAGCAGCCAAGGCGAAGAGACCCAGTACTTC,CASSQGEETQYF
-,TRBJ2-7,TRBD1,TRBV14,15,TGTGCCAGCAGCCAATTGAGACAGGGTCTCTACGAGCAGTACTTC,CASSQLRQGLYEQYF
few,TRBJ2-3,-,TRBV7-2,13,TGTGCCAGCAGCTTAACCTCCGGGGATACGCAGTATTTT,CASSLTSGDTQYF
few,TRBJ1-5,-,TRBV27,13,TGTGCCAGCAGAGACGGGGGCAATCAGCCCCAGCATTTT,CASRDGGNQPQHF
-,TRBJ1-2,-,TRBV25-1,13,TGTGCCAGCAGTGAGAGGGGAGGCTATGGCTACACCTTC,CASSERGGYGYTF
few,TRBJ2-2,-,TRBV29-1,14,TGCAGCGTTGACGGGGTAGAGAACACCGGGGAGCTGTTTTTT,CSVDGVENTGELFF
few,TRBJ2-1,-,TRBV18,12,TGTGCCAGCTCACCGACGGGGGATGAGCAGTTCTTC,CASSPTGDEQFF
-,TRBJ2-7,TRBD1,TRBV5-1,15,TGCGCCAGCAGCTGGGACAGGGGCTCTTCCTACGAGCAGTACTTC,CASSWDRGSSYEQYF